This paragraph reports one T cell receptor (beta chain). Methods used by the authors: Estimation of nucleated cell counts was performed using reference gene primer amplification. Here immunoSEQ multiplex PCR was the method, and the copy in TCRdb shows in-frame clones only, minus some. V and J calls plus clone size are reproduced from that table; the DNA served to infer D and trimming. The sample shows 200,000 to 250,000 clones, 75% to 85% of them seen only once. The record originates from a study of blood T cell repertoires in COVID-19. About the research overall: The origin of the acute and convalescent COVID-19 samples was the United States, Italy and Spain. The analysed material was cDNA or gDNA that came from T cells, B-cell-depleted T cells, or PBMCs.

In germline, CDR1 is SGDLS, CDR2 YYNGEE. V was shortened by 0 bases and J by 7 bases, with 11 bases between the two germline ends. The CDR3 runs to 15 residues. The rearrangement uses TRBV9 and TRBJ1-6, with D perhaps matching TRBD1 (5 bases). Sequencing used peripheral blood. This TCR derives from a woman of 80 years or more with COVID-19, enrolled during active disease. The chain's CDR3 is CASSVGRAKNSPLHF. The CDR3 nucleotides are TGTGCCAGCAGCGTAGGCAGGGCCAAAAATTCACCCCTCCACTTT. Variable domain in full (rest from reference TRBV9 and TRBJ1-6): DSGVTQTPKHLITATGQRVTLRCSPRSGDLSVYWYQQSLDQGLQFLIQYYNGEERAKGNILERFSAQQFPDLHSELNLSSLELGDSALYFCASSVGRAKNSPLHFGNGTRLTVT.